Described below is a single TCR beta chain sequence and its context. Produced via immunoSEQ multiplex PCR; TCRdb's table is partial and in-frame only. The table has around 400,000 clones, approximately 89% seen once. These data originate in a study of blood T cell repertoires in COVID-19. The CDR3 consists of 14 residues. The V gene lost 5 bases and the J gene lost 5 bases, with 14 bases spanning the gap. CDR1 is WNHNN, CDR2 SYGVQD, per germline (reference sequence). Sequences were obtained from peripheral blood. The chain uses TRBV10-1 and TRBJ2-3; D might be TRBD1 (5 bases). This clonotype was obtained from a woman aged 55-70 years with COVID-19, enrolled during active disease. The CDR3 here is CASSWQGRRDTQYF. The DNA for the CDR3 is TGCGCCAGCAGTTGGCAGGGTCGACGAGATACGCAGTATTTT.